The 23 T cell receptor beta chains below all came from one sample that was sequenced in a study of T-cell memory formation after mild COVID-19. MiXCR, applied by TCRdb to the 5' RACE reads, yields one record per CDR3 protein. The table has 400,000 or so distinct CDR3 sequences, around 20% seen once. The sequenced sample was PBMCs or a T cell subset sorted from them (not recorded which). All receptors derive from an adult woman who had mild COVID-19 (a few samples of this study predate the infection). Cell type and time point are not known.

In DNA form, the CDR3 reads TGTGCCAGCAGTGCCTTCCACGGACAGCCCCAGCATTTT. Its translation: CASSAFHGQPQHF. The chain links TRBV6-4 to TRBJ1-5; no clear D. The CDR3 totals 13 residues. The V gene's germline CDR1 is MRHNA and CDR2 SNTAGT. V lost 4 bases, J lost 7 bases, and 11 bases lay in between.

The rearrangement joins TRBV11-2 to TRBJ1-1, with TRBD1 matching over 12 bases. The CDR3 is 14 amino acids. CDR1 is SGHAT and CDR2 is FQNNGV in the germline V gene. Germline trimming cut 4 bases from V and 9 bases from J; bases unmatched to any gene: 6. The CDR3 spells CASSSGTGGSKAFF. The CDR3 bases are TGTGCCAGCAGCTCCGGGACAGGGGGCTCTAAAGCTTTCTTT. Drawing the rest from reference TRBV11-2 and TRBJ1-1, the complete variable domain is EAGVAQSPRYKIIEKRQSVAFWCNPISGHATLYWYQQILGQGPKLLIQFQNNGVVDDSQLPKDRFSAERLKGVDSTLKIQPAKLEDSAVYLCASSSGTGGSKAFFGQGTRLTVV.

This clonotype was seen a few times. The chain uses TRBV5-1 and TRBJ2-1; D is perhaps TRBD1 (5 bases). Trimming pared 3 bases from V and 7 bases from J, leaving 11 bases between. Germline loops: CDR1 SGHRS, CDR2 YFSETQ. The CDR3 contains 13 residues. The CDR3 coding sequence is TGCGCCAGCAGCTCCAGGGTGGGGAATGAGCAGTTCTTC. It encodes CASSSRVGNEQFF.

This clonotype was observed a handful of times. The chain carries TRBV4-1 and TRBJ1-3; D is unresolved. V lost 0 bases to trimming and J lost 0 bases, with 9 bases between them. This CDR3 contains 16 residues. The V gene's germline CDR1 is MGHRA and CDR2 YSYEKL. This CDR3 reads CASSQDTRFSGNTIYF. Written as DNA, the CDR3 is TGCGCCAGCAGCCAAGATACCAGATTCTCTGGAAACACCATATATTTT.

The chain links TRBV6-6 to TRBJ2-7, with TRBD2 identical over 9 bases. The germline V gene encodes CDR1 MNHNY and CDR2 SVGAGI (reference sequence). The V and J ends lost 2 bases and 1 base, in that order; junction bases with no gene match: 12. The CDR3 is 18 amino acids. This CDR3 reads CASSYVTSLAGFSYEQYF. CDR3 nucleotides: TGTGCCAGCAGTTACGTAACATCACTAGCGGGCTTTTCCTACGAGCAGTACTTC.

This clonotype was seen a single time. The genes are TRBV12-3 or TRBV12-4 and TRBJ2-7, with D possibly being TRBD2 (6 bases). Trimming cost V 9 bases and J 1 base, with 13 bases left between them. The CDR3 loop spans 13 amino acids. This CDR3 reads CASQRAPSYEQYF. Here the CDR3 DNA reads TGTGCCAGTCAGCGGGCGCCGTCCTACGAGCAGTACTTC.

Only a few counts were recorded for this clonotype. The rearrangement uses TRBV5-1 and TRBJ1-4, with D maybe TRBD1 (6 bases). This CDR3 spans 15 amino acids. Germline CDR1 reads SGHRS; CDR2 reads YFSETQ. Trimming took 3 bases from V and 7 from J, leaving 16 bases between them. CDR3 nucleotides: TGCGCCAGCAGCTCGACAGGAGACCCGAGTGAAAAACTGTTTTTT. This codes for CASSSTGDPSEKLFF.

There are a few counts of this clonotype. The rearrangement joins TRBV4-2 to TRBJ2-3, with D possibly matching TRBD2 (5 bases). Trimming stripped 3 bases from V and 3 bases from J, with 10 bases between. Germline loops: CDR1 LGHNA, CDR2 YNFKEQ. The CDR3 runs 14 residues. DNA of the CDR3: TGTGCCAGCAGCCATCTCGGACTGACAGATACGCAGTATTTT. It codes for CASSHLGLTDTQYF.

The CDR3 DNA reads as TGTGCCAGCGGACCGAATAGCGGGAGGGCACCCAATGAGCAGTTCTTC. It codes for CASGPNSGRAPNEQFF. The V and J genes are TRBV6-2 or TRBV6-3 and TRBJ2-1, with TRBD2 matching 11 bases. The CDR3 has 16 residues. Germline lookup yields CDR1 MNHEY and CDR2 SVGEGT. Germline trimming cut 8 bases from V and 6 bases from J; bases unmatched to any gene: 12.

The chain uses TRBV11-2 and TRBJ1-2, with D possibly being TRBD1 (5 bases). Trimming cost V 3 bases and J 5 bases, with 13 bases left between them. The CDR3 totals 14 residues. Germline V gene lookup returns CDR1 SGHAT and CDR2 FQNNGV. This chain's CDR3 is CASSFEGSRYGYTF. The CDR3 coding sequence is TGTGCCAGCAGCTTTGAGGGGAGTAGGTATGGCTACACCTTC.

This clonotype was counted only a few times. The chain links TRBV6-6 to TRBJ2-7; 10 bases line up with TRBD2. Per the germline V gene, CDR1 is MNHNY and CDR2 is SVGAGI (reference sequence). The CDR3 has 16 residues. After removal of 0 bases from V and 1 base from J, the junction contained 3 bases not matched to a gene. For the CDR3, the DNA is TGTGCCAGCAGTTACTCCCTAGCGGGAGAATCCTACGAGCAGTACTTC. It is translated as CASSYSLAGESYEQYF.

The rearrangement links TRBV5-4 to TRBJ2-5; D uncertain. The germline CDR1 and CDR2 sequences are SGHNT and YYREEE (reference sequence). V was shortened by 1 base and J by 1 base, with 8 bases between the two germline ends. This CDR3 region has 14 residues. CDR3 sequence reads: CASSLSKSQETQYF. For the CDR3, the DNA is TGTGCCAGCAGCTTGTCAAAGAGCCAAGAGACCCAGTACTTC.

The rearrangement joins TRBV9 to TRBJ2-1; D is tentatively TRBD1 or TRBD2 (5 bases each). V was cut by 0 bases and J by 16 bases, with 17 bases left in between. The CDR3 covers 13 residues. Germline V gene data show CDR1 as SGDLS and CDR2 as YYNGEE. CDR3 sequence: CASSVESGTPCFF. CDR3 DNA: TGTGCCAGCAGCGTAGAAAGTGGGACCCCCTGCTTCTTC.

V and J are TRBV7-6 and TRBJ2-3; tentative D call: TRBD2 (6 bases). Trimming pared 0 bases from V and 2 bases from J, leaving 12 bases between. CDR3 length equals 16 residues. Germline V lookup: CDR1 SGHVS, CDR2 FNYEAQ. CDR3 sequence (DNA): TGTGCCAGCAGCTTAGCGTCCCGGGGGACCACAGATACGCAGTATTTT. This encodes CASSLASRGTTDTQYF.

This chain connects TRBV6-1 to TRBJ2-3; TRBD2 matches 12 bases. The CDR3 extends over 16 amino acids. Germline V lookup: CDR1 MNHNS, CDR2 SASEGT. V trimming: 5 bases; J trimming: 2 bases; junction bases outside the gene matches: 5. The CDR3 bases are TGTGCCAGCAGTTATCGGACTAGCGGGGCCACAGATACGCAGTATTTT. Translated: CASSYRTSGATDTQYF.

This chain joins TRBV6-5 and TRBJ1-2, with 7 nucleotides matching TRBD1. Trimming removed 6 bases from V and 2 bases from J; junction bases left unmatched: 12. This CDR3 is 16 amino acids long. CDR1 is MNHEY and CDR2 is SVGAGI in the germline V gene. Here the CDR3 reads CASSLAGTAINYGYTF. In DNA form, the CDR3 reads TGTGCCAGCAGCCTCGCCGGGACAGCCATAAACTATGGCTACACCTTC.

This clonotype was counted a few times. The V and J genes are TRBV7-8 and TRBJ2-1, with D perhaps TRBD2 (5 bases). Germline loops: CDR1 SGHVS, CDR2 FQNEAQ. The CDR3 length is 15 residues. Trimming stripped 5 bases from V and 5 bases from J, with 16 bases between. The CDR3, as DNA: TGTGCCAGCAGCACCCCCGGGATCCGGAACAATGAGCAGTTCTTC. Translated: CASSTPGIRNNEQFF.

This clonotype was seen a handful of times. For the CDR3, the DNA is TGCAGTGCTGAAGAGACTAGCGGGGCCTACAATGAGCAGTTCTTC. Translating it yields CSAEETSGAYNEQFF. This chain joins TRBV20-1 and TRBJ2-1; TRBD2 agrees at 11 bases. The CDR3 loop spans 15 amino acids. Germline V gene lookup returns CDR1 DFQATT and CDR2 SNEGSKA (reference sequence). The V gene end was trimmed by 5 bases and the J gene end by 2 bases; junction bases not matched to a gene: 5.

V gene TRBV18 combines with J gene TRBJ1-5; D call uncertain. From germline, CDR1 is KGHSH and CDR2 LQKENI. The CDR3 spans 15 residues. Trimming took off 1 base at V and 3 bases at J, with 10 bases between the two ends. The CDR3 bases are TGTGCCAGCTCACCACTCCAGGAGCTCAATCAGCCCCAGCATTTT. Residues: CASSPLQELNQPQHF.

This clonotype came up many times. V gene TRBV5-1 combines with J gene TRBJ2-7; 11 nucleotides match TRBD1. V shed 4 bases and J 2 bases; nucleotides not matched to a gene: 2. This CDR3 has 14 amino acids. Germline loops: CDR1 SGHRS, CDR2 YFSETQ. The CDR3 DNA reads TGCGCCAGCAGCACGGGACAGGGGGCCTACGAGCAGTACTTC. Translating it yields CASSTGQGAYEQYF.

The sample holds a few counts of this clonotype. V usage is TRBV2 and J usage is TRBJ2-7, with 7 nucleotides matching TRBD1. Germline V gene data show CDR1 as SNHLY and CDR2 as FYNNEI. The length of the CDR3 is 16 residues. Losses at the gene ends were 2 bases for V and 2 bases for J; bases not matched to a gene: 9. CDR3 bases: TGTGCCAGCAGTGAACTGTGGACAGGAATGACCTACGAGCAGTACTTC. Amino acids: CASSELWTGMTYEQYF.

In this sample, this clonotype turned up a few times. This chain links TRBV4-3 with TRBJ2-2; D gene ambiguous. Germline V gives CDR1 LGHNA, CDR2 YSLEER. The V end was cut by 1 base, the J end by 0 bases, with 12 bases between. The CDR3 runs 17 residues. For the CDR3, the DNA is TGCGCCAGCAGCCAAGCGCGCGCAGGAGCGAACACCGGGGAGCTGTTTTTT. This codes for CASSQARAGANTGELFF.

There are a few counts of this clonotype. V gene TRBV12-3 or TRBV12-4 combines with J gene TRBJ2-1; maybe TRBD1 (6 bases). The CDR3 consists of 15 residues. The V end lost 1 base, the J end lost 1 base, and 8 bases lay between the germline ends. The CDR3 loop reads CASSLGGLSYNEQFF. Written as DNA, the CDR3 is TGTGCCAGCAGTTTAGGGGGGCTATCCTACAATGAGCAGTTCTTC.